One TCR beta chain is described in this entry. As yet, its antigen is unknown. This sample was taken from a study of Graves' ophthalmopathy and Graves' hyperthyroidism. The authors amplified TCR beta CDR3 regions from RNA transcripts. RT-PCR was first run with HTBI primers, then multiplex PCR in a second round. One entry per CDR3 protein, called by TCRdb with MiXCR from the multiplex PCR reads. Of a few hundred thousand distinct CDR3 sequences listed, roughly 17% are singletons. Whole-study results and caveats: The model flagged ophthalmopathy progression at approximately 66% sensitivity and 72% to 85% specificity. Blood also contained most of the expanded thyroid clonotypes above 0.001 frequency.

Eligible hyperthyroidism cases comprised new diagnoses of under 2 months' duration in individuals aged 18 to 65. The CDR3 runs to 14 residues. Germline loops: CDR1 SNHLY, CDR2 FYNNEI. The J segment lost 4 bases and the V segment lost 8 bases, leaving 8 bases of the junction unmatched. The chain couples TRBV2 to TRBJ2-7; 10 bases are a match to TRBD2. Sample: peripheral blood. The TCR sequence derives from an adult woman with stable Graves' hyperthyroidism. The CDR3 loop is CASHGLADQYEQYF. The CDR3 DNA reads TGTGCCAGCCATGGACTAGCGGATCAGTACGAGCAGTACTTC.